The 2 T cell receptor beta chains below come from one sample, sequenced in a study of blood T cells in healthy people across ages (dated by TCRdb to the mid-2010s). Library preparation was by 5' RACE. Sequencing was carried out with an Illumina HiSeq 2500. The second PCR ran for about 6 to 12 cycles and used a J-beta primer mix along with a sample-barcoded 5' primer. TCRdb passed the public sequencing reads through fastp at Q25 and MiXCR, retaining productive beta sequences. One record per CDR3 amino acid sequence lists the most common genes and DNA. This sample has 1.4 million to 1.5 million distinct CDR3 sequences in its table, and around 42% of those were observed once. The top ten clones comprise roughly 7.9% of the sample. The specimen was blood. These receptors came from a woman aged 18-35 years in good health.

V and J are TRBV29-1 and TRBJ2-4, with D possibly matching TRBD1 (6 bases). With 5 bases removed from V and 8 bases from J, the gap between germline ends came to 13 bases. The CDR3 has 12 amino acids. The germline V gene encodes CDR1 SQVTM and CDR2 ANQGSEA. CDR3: CSVSQGFDIQYF. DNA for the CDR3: TGCAGCGTTTCGCAGGGGTTTGACATTCAGTACTTC.

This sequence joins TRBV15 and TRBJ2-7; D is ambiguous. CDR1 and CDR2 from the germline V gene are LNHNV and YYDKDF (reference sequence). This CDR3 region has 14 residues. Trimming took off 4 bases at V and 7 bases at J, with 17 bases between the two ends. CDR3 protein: CATSIANSKAEQYF. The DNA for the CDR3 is TGTGCCACCAGCATCGCAAACTCCAAAGCAGAGCAGTACTTC.